This T cell receptor (beta chain) was retrieved from a study of blood T cell repertoires in COVID-19. Assay: immunoSEQ multiplex PCR; the TCRdb copy retains only in-frame clones and omits some. The data contain just under 250,000 clones, approximately 90% of them singletons. Trimming took 3 bases from V and 7 from J; bases not matched to a gene: 5. The CDR3 length is 13 residues. Looked up from germline, CDR1 is KGHSH and CDR2 is LQKENI. The V gene is TRBV18, the J gene TRBJ1-1; 7 bases are shared with TRBD1. Sequences were obtained from PBMCs or T cells enriched from blood (not recorded which). This clonotype was sampled from a woman aged 25 to 39 who had recovered from COVID-19. The CDR3 coding sequence is TGTGCCAGCTCACCGACGGGACAGAATGAAGCTTTCTTT. Translated, it gives CASSPTGQNEAFF.